The next 4 T cell receptor beta chains were all read from a single sample in a study of OX40 agonist ivuxolimab in advanced cancers. The protocol was immunoSEQ multiplex PCR, while the TCRdb copy is restricted to in-frame clones and leaves out a portion. The top ten hold just under 40% of the sample, which has 35,000 to 40,000 clones, around four fifths seen once. This specimen consisted of CD4+ or CD8+ T cells sorted from blood, obtained in a trial of the OX40 agonist ivuxolimab. These receptors were taken from an adult with an advanced solid tumor such as melanoma, head and neck, liver or kidney cancer.

This chain joins TRBV6-1 and TRBJ2-3; 7 bases are shared with TRBD2. Germline loops: CDR1 MNHNS, CDR2 SASEGT. V gave up 8 bases and J gave up 3 bases; unmatched junction bases: 11. The CDR3 covers 15 residues. CDR3 sequence reads: CASRWAGESTDTQYF. CDR3 nucleotide sequence: TGTGCCAGCCGCTGGGCGGGAGAGAGTACAGATACGCAGTATTTT.

The V gene is TRBV5-4, the J gene TRBJ1-3; 8 positions agree with TRBD1. Germline V gene sequence: CDR1 SGHNT, CDR2 YYREEE (reference sequence). The CDR3 runs 18 residues. Trimming took 0 bases from V and 0 from J; bases not matched to a gene: 8. CDR3: CASSLDPGQAFSGNTIYF. The DNA for the CDR3 is TGTGCCAGCAGCTTGGACCCGGGACAGGCATTCTCTGGAAACACCATATATTTT.

The chain has TRBV28 and TRBJ2-3; 7 bases agree with TRBD2. Germline loops: CDR1 MDHEN, CDR2 SYDVKM. The CDR3 runs 14 residues. Unmatched junction bases numbered 5, after V lost 5 bases and J lost 3 bases. In nucleotides, the CDR3 is TGTGCCAGCAGTCCGGGGGGACGGACAGATACGCAGTATTTT. It codes for CASSPGGRTDTQYF. The whole variable domain, filled in from reference TRBV28 and TRBJ2-3, reads DVKVTQSSRYLVKRTGEKVFLECVQDMDHENMFWYRQDPGLGLRLIYFSYDVKMKEKGDIPEGYSVSREKKERFSLILESASTNQTSMYLCASSPGGRTDTQYFGPGTRLTVL.

The genes are TRBV5-1 and TRBJ1-1; unclear D gene. This CDR3 has 13 amino acids. V lost 0 bases to trimming and J lost 1 base, with 4 bases between them. The germline V gene has CDR1 SGHRS and CDR2 YFSETQ. The CDR3 nucleotides are TGCGCCAGCAGCTTGGTGAGGAACACTGAAGCTTTCTTT. Protein sequence: CASSLVRNTEAFF.